The clone carrying this T cell receptor beta chain was detected ten times or more. Its antigen is currently unknown. The data are from a study of regulatory T cells in long-lasting Graves disease. Time point here: newly diagnosed GD, antithyroid drugs for less than 3 months. PBMCs were the source of the RNA used for TCR sequencing. To make TCR beta libraries, researchers used iRepertoire HTBI primers and Arm-PCR of CDR3 regions. Each CDR3 protein gets one entry after TCRdb re-called the multiplex PCR reads with MiXCR. The table has about 460,000 distinct CDR3 sequences, around 13% seen once. V dropped 6 bases and J dropped 3 bases, with 15 bases sitting between them. In germline, CDR1 is MRHNA, CDR2 SNTAGT. The CDR3 contains 14 residues. Notes on the study in general: Examination was confined to peripheral blood, excluding thyroid tissue.

These data also formed part of another study, on T cells in Graves' hyperthyroidism and ophthalmopathy.

This chain links TRBV6-4 with TRBJ2-7; weak D call: TRBD2 (6 bases). Sequencing was performed on peripheral blood mononuclear cells (PBMCs), taken at new diagnosis, from a patient treated with antithyroid drugs. The sequence derives from a woman aged 45-59 years with Graves disease. The CDR3 loop is CASRGSGQIYEQYF. Here the CDR3 DNA reads TGTGCCAGCAGAGGAAGCGGGCAGATCTACGAGCAGTACTTC.